This T cell receptor beta chain was retrieved from a study of vaccination and CD4 T cells after COVID-19. The Oncomine TCR Beta short-read assay was what sequenced the DNA obtained from cultured CD4+ T cells. Genomic DNA was drawn out of CD4+ T cells grown in culture. From the PCR reads, TCRdb called clonotypes with MiXCR, one entry per CDR3 protein. This sample has 13,000 to 15,000 distinct CDR3 sequences, with 45% to 50% found just once. The sample holds a few counts of this clonotype. The antigen remains unidentified. Described treatment: roughly 10-day PBMC culture with coronavirus spike peptide pools or control peptides (ViraFEST assay). Isolation of CD4+ T cells by negative selection took place after roughly eleven days of culture. This receptor was identified in a human donor with COVID-19. Sequencing was performed on cultured CD4+ T cells from blood, taken after SARS-CoV-2 vaccination.

Here the CDR3 DNA reads TGTGCCTGGAGTGTACTTATAGGGGACTATGGCTACACCTTC. Translating gives CAWSVLIGDYGYTF. V usage is TRBV30 and J usage is TRBJ1-2, with D possibly TRBD1 on 5 matching bases. With 0 bases removed from V and 3 bases from J, the gap between germline ends came to 11 bases. CDR3 length equals 14 residues. Germline CDR1 is GTSNPN and CDR2 is SVGIG (reference sequence).